The rows below give T cell receptor beta chains drawn from one sample of a study of OX40 agonist ivuxolimab in advanced cancers. The data were produced by immunoSEQ multiplex PCR, yet TCRdb's version contains in-frame clones alone and is incomplete. Of roughly 57,000 clones listed, around 90% are singletons. Material: CD4+ or CD8+ T cells sorted from blood, obtained in a trial of the OX40 agonist ivuxolimab. The receptors shown here come from an adult with an advanced solid tumor such as melanoma, head and neck, liver or kidney cancer. Each CDR3 is given with its conserved first and last residue. A D gene is named only where the DNA matches it firmly. Clone size, where shown, is once, few, many, or a class for clones that have expanded.

CDR3aa,CDR3nt,j_gene,len,abundance,v_gene,d_gene
CASSGVTDTQYF,TGTGCCAGCAGTGGGGTCACAGATACGCAGTATTTT,TRBJ2-3,12,.,TRBV2,.
CASSVAVGSSYEQYF,TGTGCCAGCAGCGTAGCCGTCGGGAGCTCCTACGAGCAGTACTTC,TRBJ2-7,15,.,TRBV9,.
CAISAPRMASGRALYEQYF,TGTGCCATCAGTGCCCCTCGGATGGCTAGCGGGAGGGCCTTGTACGAGCAGTACTTC,TRBJ2-7,19,.,TRBV10-3,TRBD2
CASSDAGSPNYEQYF,TGTGCCAGCAGTGACGCAGGGAGCCCCAACTACGAGCAGTACTTC,TRBJ2-7,15,.,TRBV25-1,.
CASSGQGAGRDEQFF,TGTGCCAGTAGTGGACAGGGAGCGGGAAGGGATGAGCAGTTCTTC,TRBJ2-1,15,.,TRBV19,.
CASSLRGGGTYNEQFF,TGTGCCAGCAGCTTACGCGGCGGAGGGACCTACAATGAGCAGTTCTTC,TRBJ2-1,16,.,TRBV7-3,.
CASSLSRNTEAFF,TGTGCCAGCAGTTTATCAAGAAACACTGAAGCTTTCTTT,TRBJ1-1,13,.,TRBV27,.
CASSLGGVNRVVATEAFF,TGTGCCAGCAGCTTAGGGGGAGTGAACCGAGTCGTGGCCACTGAAGCTTTCTTT,TRBJ1-1,18,once,TRBV11-2,.
CASSGTSGSTDTQYF,TGTGCCAGCAGTGGGACTAGCGGGAGCACAGATACGCAGTATTTT,TRBJ2-3,15,.,TRBV2,TRBD2
CASSTLGARTNEKLFF,TGTGCCAGCAGCACATTAGGCGCCAGGACCAATGAAAAACTGTTTTTT,TRBJ1-4,16,.,TRBV7-2,.
CASKGHSNQPQHF,TGTGCCAGCAAGGGTCATAGCAATCAGCCCCAGCATTTT,TRBJ1-5,13,.,TRBV25-1,.
CASSERQGEDEQYF,TGTGCCAGCAGCGAGCGACAGGGAGAAGACGAGCAGTACTTC,TRBJ2-7,14,.,TRBV7-3,TRBD1
CARKDRGGTGELFF,TGTGCCAGAAAAGACAGGGGAGGCACCGGGGAGCTGTTTTTT,TRBJ2-2,14,.,TRBV2,TRBD1
CASSLLRVGDSPLHF,TGCGCCAGCAGCTTGTTGAGGGTGGGGGATTCACCCCTCCACTTT,TRBJ1-6,15,.,TRBV5-1,.
CASSRSIAYEQYF,TGCGCCAGCAGCCGATCTATTGCCTACGAGCAGTACTTC,TRBJ2-7,13,.,TRBV4-1,.
CASSFLGGSFHEQYF,TGTGCCAGCAGCTTCCTTGGCGGGAGTTTCCACGAGCAGTACTTC,TRBJ2-7,15,once,TRBV11-2,TRBD2
CASSEALATGYNEQFF,TGTGCCAGCAGTGAAGCGCTTGCAACAGGCTACAATGAGCAGTTCTTC,TRBJ2-1,16,.,TRBV6-1,.
CASSLEVARVLVEKLFF,TGTGCCAGCAGCTTAGAGGTAGCGCGAGTTCTGGTGGAAAAACTGTTTTTT,TRBJ1-4,17,.,TRBV7-8,.
CSVDGVRDKTDTQYF,TGCAGCGTTGATGGGGTCAGGGACAAGACAGATACGCAGTATTTT,TRBJ2-3,15,.,TRBV29-1,.
CAWSLTAQETQYF,TGTGCCTGGAGTCTGACGGCTCAAGAGACCCAGTACTTC,TRBJ2-5,13,.,TRBV30,.
CASSSRDPRTGELFF,TGCGCCAGCAGCTCCCGGGACCCGAGAACCGGGGAGCTGTTTTTT,TRBJ2-2,15,.,TRBV5-1,.
CASSGRGTYEQYF,TGTGCCAGCAGTGGTAGGGGCACCTACGAGCAGTACTTC,TRBJ2-7,13,.,TRBV6-1,.
CASSRQNTGELFF,TGTGCCAGCAGCCGACAGAACACCGGGGAGCTGTTTTTT,TRBJ2-2,13,once,TRBV11-1,.
CASSHQGASYQPQHF,TGTGCCAGTAGCCACCAGGGGGCCTCTTATCAGCCCCAGCATTTT,TRBJ1-5,15,.,TRBV19,TRBD1
CASSQDSGSSYEQYF,TGTGCCAGCAGCCAAGATAGCGGGAGCTCCTACGAGCAGTACTTC,TRBJ2-7,15,.,TRBV9,TRBD2